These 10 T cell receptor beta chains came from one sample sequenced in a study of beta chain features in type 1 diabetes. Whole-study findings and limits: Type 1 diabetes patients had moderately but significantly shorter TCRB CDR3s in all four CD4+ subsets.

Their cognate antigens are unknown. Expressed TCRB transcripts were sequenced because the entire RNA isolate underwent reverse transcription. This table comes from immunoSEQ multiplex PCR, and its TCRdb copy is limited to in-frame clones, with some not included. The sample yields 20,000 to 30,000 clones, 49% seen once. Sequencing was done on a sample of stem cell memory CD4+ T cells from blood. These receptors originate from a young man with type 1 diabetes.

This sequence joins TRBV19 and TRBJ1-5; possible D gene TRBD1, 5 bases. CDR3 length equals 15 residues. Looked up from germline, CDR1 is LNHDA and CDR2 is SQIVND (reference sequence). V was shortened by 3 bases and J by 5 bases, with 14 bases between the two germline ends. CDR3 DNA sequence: TGTGCCAGTAGTATGGGGCCGGGAGGCGATCAGCCCCAGCATTTT. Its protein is CASSMGPGGDQPQHF. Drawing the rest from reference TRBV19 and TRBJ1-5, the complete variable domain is DGGITQSPKYLFRKEGQNVTLSCEQNLNHDAMYWYRQDPGQGLRLIYYSQIVNDFQKGDIAEGYSVSREKKESFPLTVTSAQKNPTAFYLCASSMGPGGDQPQHFGDGTRLSIL.

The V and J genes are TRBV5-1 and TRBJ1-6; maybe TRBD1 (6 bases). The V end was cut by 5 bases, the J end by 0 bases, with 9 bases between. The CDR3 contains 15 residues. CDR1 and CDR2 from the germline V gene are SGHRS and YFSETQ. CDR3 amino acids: CASRQGSSYNSPLHF. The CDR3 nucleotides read TGCGCCAGCAGGCAGGGGTCCTCCTATAATTCACCCCTCCACTTT. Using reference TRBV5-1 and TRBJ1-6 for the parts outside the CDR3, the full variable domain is KAGVTQTPRYLIKTRGQQVTLSCSPISGHRSVSWYQQTPGQGLQFLFEYFSETQRNKGNFPGRFSGRQFSNSRSEMNVSTLELGDSALYLCASRQGSSYNSPLHFGNGTRLTVT.

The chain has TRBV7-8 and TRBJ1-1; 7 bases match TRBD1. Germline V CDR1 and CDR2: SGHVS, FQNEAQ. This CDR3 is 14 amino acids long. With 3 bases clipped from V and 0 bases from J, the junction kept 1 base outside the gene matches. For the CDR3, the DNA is TGTGCCAGCAGCTTCGACAGGGTGAACACTGAAGCTTTCTTT. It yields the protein CASSFDRVNTEAFF.

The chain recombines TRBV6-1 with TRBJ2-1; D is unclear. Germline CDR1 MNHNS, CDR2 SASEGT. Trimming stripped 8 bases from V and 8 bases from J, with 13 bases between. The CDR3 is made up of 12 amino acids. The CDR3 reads CASGHGLYEQFF. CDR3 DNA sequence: TGTGCCAGCGGGCACGGCTTGTATGAGCAGTTCTTC.

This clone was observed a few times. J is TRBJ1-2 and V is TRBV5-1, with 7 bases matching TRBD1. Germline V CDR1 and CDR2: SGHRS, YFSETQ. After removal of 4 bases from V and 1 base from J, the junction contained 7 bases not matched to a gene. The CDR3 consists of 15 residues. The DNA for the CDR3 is TGCGCCAGCAGCCCCGACAGGGCCTTTAACTATGGCTACACCTTC. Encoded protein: CASSPDRAFNYGYTF. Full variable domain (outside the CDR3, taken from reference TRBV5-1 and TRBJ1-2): KAGVTQTPRYLIKTRGQQVTLSCSPISGHRSVSWYQQTPGQGLQFLFEYFSETQRNKGNFPGRFSGRQFSNSRSEMNVSTLELGDSALYLCASSPDRAFNYGYTFGSGTRLTVV.

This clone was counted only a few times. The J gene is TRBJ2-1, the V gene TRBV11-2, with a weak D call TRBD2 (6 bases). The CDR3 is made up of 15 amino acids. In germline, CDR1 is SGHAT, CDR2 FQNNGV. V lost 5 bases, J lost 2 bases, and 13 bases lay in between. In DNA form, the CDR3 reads TGTGCCAGCAGCCAGGGTGGCGGGGCCTACAATGAGCAGTTCTTC. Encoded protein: CASSQGGGAYNEQFF.

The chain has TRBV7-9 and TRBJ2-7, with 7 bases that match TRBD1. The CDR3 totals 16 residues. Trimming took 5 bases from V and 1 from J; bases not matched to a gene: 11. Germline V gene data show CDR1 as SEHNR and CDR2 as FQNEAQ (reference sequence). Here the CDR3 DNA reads TGTGCCAGCAGCCCACAGGGGAATTTCGTTTCCTACGAGCAGTACTTC. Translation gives CASSPQGNFVSYEQYF.

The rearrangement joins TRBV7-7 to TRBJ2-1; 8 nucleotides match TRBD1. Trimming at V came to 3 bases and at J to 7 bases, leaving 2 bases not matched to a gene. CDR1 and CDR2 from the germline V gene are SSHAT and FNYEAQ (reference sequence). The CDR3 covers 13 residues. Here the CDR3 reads CASSLDRENEQFF. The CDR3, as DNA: TGTGCCAGCAGCTTGGACAGGGAAAATGAGCAGTTCTTC.

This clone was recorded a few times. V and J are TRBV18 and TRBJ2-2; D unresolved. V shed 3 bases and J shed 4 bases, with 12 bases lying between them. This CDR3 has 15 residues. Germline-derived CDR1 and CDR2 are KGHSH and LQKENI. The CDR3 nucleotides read TGTGCCAGCTCACCCGACGTAGCAGTCACCGGGGAGCTGTTTTTT. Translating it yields CASSPDVAVTGELFF.

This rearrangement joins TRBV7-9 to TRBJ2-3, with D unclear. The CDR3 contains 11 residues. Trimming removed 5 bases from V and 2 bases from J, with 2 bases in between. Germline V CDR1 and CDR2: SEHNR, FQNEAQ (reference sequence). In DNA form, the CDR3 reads TGTGCCAGCAGCCACACAGATACGCAGTATTTT. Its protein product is CASSHTDTQYF.